This T cell receptor (beta chain) was recovered during a study of blood T cell repertoires in COVID-19 (dated by TCRdb to the early 2020s). With respect to the entire study: The collaborator samples originated in the United States, Italy and Spain and spanned the acute and convalescent phases of COVID-19. HLA class I and class II types, where available, came from metadata supplied by the sample provider rather than from assay-based typing. Sample metadata almost always included a de-identified subject ID, COVID-19 status, age in years and sex. Subjects who had been exposed to COVID-19, were actively infected with it, or had recovered from it provided the deeply sampled blood TCRbeta repertoires that made up the dataset. The samples were drawn from the first 160 participants of the ongoing ImmuneRACE study and from roughly 1,300 subjects provided by 6 global collaborators. The prospective study material was composed of cDNA or gDNA derived from T cells, B-cell-depleted T cells, or PBMCs. The repertoires were made available in a free public database intended to serve as a resource for research on the immune response to SARS-CoV-2.

TCRbeta CDR3 regions were amplified from genomic DNA by means of the immunoSEQ Assay, a bias-controlled multiplex PCR. The paper's processing steps were these. The number of nucleated cells in each sample was estimated from the amplification of reference gene primers within the assay. Sequence reads were collapsed and filtered to measure the absolute abundance of every unique TCRbeta CDR3 rearrangement. For each sample, productive Simpson clonality was calculated as the square root of Simpson's diversity index across productive rearrangements. Held by TCRdb, this immuneACCESS table contains in-frame sequences only and omits some clones. Under half of the omission traces to an unresolved V gene where checked; the cause of the rest is unknown. The DNA was the basis for D and trimming; V, J and clone size are from that table. In this sample the table shows about 120,000 clones, 80% to 90% of which occur a single time. The ten top clones hold roughly 1.5% of the sample.

Each collaborating institution followed its own protocols to collect whole blood in K2EDTA tubes. For TCRbeta analysis, collaborators shipped samples in one of three forms: frozen whole blood, isolated PBMCs, or DNA extracted from either of those sample types. The study at large found these results: How much clinical and demographic metadata was included differed by source and by participant, and the metadata was provided uncurated.

In this sample, this clone turned up many times. This receptor's antigen is unknown. No quality values exist for individual bases; no much larger clone is one base distant. The CDR3 contains 15 residues, cysteine and phenylalanine counted. CDR3 DNA only is kept here, 45 bases in frame from base 1. V is pruned by 4 bases and J by 3 bases, leaving 6 bases of the junction without a gene match. The germline V gene provides CDR1 MGHRA and CDR2 YSYEKL. The sequence links TRBV4-1 to TRBJ2-7, and 10 junctional nucleotides match TRBD1. The TCR was taken from a man aged 35-49 years with acute or convalescent COVID-19. The specimen was peripheral blood. The bases read TGCGCCAGCAGCCCCTTAGACAGGGGGCTCTACGAGCAGTACTTC. Its protein reads: CASSPLDRGLYEQYF.